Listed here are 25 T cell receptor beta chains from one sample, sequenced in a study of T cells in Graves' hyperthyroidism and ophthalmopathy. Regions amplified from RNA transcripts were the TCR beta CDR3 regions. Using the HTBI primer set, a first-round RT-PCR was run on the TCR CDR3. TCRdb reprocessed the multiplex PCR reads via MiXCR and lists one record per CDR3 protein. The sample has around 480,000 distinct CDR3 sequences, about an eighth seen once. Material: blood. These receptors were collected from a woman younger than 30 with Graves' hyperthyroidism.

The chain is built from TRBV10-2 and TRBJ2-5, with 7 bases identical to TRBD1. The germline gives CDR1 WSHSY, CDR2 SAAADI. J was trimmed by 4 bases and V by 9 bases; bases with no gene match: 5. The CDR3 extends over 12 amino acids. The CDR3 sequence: CARGDSRETQYF. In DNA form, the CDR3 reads TGCGCCAGAGGGGACAGTAGAGAGACCCAGTACTTC.

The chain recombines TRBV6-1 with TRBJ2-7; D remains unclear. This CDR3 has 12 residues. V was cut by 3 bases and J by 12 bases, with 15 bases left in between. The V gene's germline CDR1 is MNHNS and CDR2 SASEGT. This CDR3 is CASSDAASVAYV. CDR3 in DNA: TGTGCCAGCAGTGACGCCGCCTCGGTGGCGTACGTC.

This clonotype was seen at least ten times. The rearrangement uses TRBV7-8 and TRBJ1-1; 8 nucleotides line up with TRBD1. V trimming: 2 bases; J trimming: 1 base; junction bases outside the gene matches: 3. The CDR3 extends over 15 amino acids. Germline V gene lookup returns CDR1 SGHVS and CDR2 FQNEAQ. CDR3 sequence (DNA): TGTGCCAGCAGCTTAAGGACAGGGACGAACACTGAAGCTTTCTTT. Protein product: CASSLRTGTNTEAFF.

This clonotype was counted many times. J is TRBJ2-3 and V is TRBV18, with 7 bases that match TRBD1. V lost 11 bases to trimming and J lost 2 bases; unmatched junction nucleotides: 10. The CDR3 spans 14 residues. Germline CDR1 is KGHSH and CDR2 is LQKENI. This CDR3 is CAAKATGATDTQYF. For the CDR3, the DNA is TGTGCCGCAAAAGCCACAGGGGCCACAGATACGCAGTATTTT. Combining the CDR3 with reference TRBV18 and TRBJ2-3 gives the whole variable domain NAGVMQNPRHLVRRRGQEARLRCSPMKGHSHVYWYRQLPEEGLKFMVYLQKENIIDESGMPKERFSAEFPKEGPSILRIQQVVRGDSAAYFCAAKATGATDTQYFGPGTRLTVL.

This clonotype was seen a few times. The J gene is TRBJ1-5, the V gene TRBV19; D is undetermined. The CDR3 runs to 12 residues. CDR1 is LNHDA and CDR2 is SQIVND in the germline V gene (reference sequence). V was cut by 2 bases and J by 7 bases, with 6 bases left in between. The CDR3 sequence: CASSIRGQPQHF. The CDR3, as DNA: TGTGCCAGTAGTATACGGGGACAGCCCCAGCATTTT.

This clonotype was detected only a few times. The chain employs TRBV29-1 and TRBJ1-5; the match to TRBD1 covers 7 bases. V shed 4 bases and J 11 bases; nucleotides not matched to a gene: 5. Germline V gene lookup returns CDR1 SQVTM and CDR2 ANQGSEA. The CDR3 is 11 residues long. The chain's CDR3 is CSVGQGNTQHF. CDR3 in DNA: TGCAGCGTTGGACAGGGCAATACCCAGCATTTT.

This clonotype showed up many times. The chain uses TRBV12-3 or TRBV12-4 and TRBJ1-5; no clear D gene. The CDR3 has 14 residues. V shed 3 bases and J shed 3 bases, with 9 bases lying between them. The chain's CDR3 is CASSFDKVNQPQHF. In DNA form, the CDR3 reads TGTGCCAGCAGTTTCGACAAAGTCAATCAGCCCCAGCATTTT.

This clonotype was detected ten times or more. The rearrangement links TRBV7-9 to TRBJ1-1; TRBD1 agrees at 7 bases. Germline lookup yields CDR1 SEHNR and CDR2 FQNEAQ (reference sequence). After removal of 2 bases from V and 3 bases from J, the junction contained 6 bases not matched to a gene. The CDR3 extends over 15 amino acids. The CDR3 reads CASSLPTGKDTEAFF. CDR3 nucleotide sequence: TGTGCCAGCAGCTTACCGACAGGGAAAGACACTGAAGCTTTCTTT.

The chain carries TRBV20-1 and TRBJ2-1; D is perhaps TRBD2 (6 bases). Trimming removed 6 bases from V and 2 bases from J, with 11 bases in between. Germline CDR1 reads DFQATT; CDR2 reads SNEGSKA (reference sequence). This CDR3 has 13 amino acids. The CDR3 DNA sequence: TGCAGTGCCTATAGCGGTCCCTACAATGAGCAGTTCTTC. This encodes CSAYSGPYNEQFF.

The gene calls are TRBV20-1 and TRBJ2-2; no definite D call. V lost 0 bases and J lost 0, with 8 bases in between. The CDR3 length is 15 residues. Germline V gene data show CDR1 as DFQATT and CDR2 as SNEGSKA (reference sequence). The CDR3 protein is CSARDGQPNTGELFF. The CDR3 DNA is TGCAGTGCTAGAGATGGGCAGCCGAACACCGGGGAGCTGTTTTTT.

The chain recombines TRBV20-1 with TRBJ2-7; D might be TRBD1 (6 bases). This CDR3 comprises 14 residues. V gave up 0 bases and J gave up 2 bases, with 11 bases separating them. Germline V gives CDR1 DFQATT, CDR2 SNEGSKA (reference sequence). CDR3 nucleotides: TGCAGTGCTAGAGAACAGGGTCCCGCCTACGAGCAGTACTTC. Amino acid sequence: CSAREQGPAYEQYF.

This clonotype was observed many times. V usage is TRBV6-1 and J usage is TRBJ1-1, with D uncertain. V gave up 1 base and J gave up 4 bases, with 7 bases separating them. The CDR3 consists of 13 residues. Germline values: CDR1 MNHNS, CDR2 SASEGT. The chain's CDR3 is CASSEVQSTEAFF. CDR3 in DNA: TGTGCCAGCAGTGAAGTACAGAGCACTGAAGCTTTCTTT.

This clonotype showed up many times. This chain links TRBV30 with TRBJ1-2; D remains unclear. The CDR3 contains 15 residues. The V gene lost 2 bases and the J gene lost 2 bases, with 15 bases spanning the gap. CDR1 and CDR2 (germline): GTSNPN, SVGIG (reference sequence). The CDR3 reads CAWSLIPGVNYGYTF. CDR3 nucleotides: TGTGCCTGGAGTCTCATTCCCGGGGTGAACTATGGCTACACCTTC.

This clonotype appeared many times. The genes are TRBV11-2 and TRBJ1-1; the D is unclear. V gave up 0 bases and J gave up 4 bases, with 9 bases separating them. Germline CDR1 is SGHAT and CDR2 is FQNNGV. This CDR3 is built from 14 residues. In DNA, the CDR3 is TGTGCCAGCAGCTTAGATCTTGGTGCCACTGAAGCTTTCTTT. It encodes CASSLDLGATEAFF.

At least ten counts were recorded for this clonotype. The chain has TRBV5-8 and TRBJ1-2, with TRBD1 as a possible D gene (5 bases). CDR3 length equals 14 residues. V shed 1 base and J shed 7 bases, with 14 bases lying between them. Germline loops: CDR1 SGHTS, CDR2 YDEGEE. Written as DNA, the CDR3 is TGTGCCAGCAGCTTGTTGGCAGGGAGAAGTGGCTACACCTTC. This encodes CASSLLAGRSGYTF.

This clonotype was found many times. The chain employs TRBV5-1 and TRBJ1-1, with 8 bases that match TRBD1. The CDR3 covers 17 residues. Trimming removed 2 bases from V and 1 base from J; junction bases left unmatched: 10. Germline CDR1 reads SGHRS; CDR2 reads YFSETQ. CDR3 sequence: CASSFNLGQGPNTEAFF. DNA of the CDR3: TGCGCCAGCAGCTTCAACCTAGGACAGGGCCCGAACACTGAAGCTTTCTTT.

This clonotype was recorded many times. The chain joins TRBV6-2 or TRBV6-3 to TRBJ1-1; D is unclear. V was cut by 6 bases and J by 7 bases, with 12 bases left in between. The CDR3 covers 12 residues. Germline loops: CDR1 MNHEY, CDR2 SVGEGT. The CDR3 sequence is CASSLWSDEAFF. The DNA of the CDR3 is TGTGCCAGCAGCCTATGGAGTGATGAAGCTTTCTTT.

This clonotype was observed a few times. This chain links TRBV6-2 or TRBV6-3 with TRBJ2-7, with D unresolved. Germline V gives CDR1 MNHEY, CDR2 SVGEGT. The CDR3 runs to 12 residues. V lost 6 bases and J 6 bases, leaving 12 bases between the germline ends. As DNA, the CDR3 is TGTGCCAGCAGGGAGCTCGGGCGCGAGCAGTACTTC. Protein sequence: CASRELGREQYF.

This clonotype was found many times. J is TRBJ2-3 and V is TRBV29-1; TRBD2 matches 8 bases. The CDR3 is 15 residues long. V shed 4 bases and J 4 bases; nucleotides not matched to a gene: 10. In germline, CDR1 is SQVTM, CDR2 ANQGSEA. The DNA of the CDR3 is TGCAGCGTTGGGGAAGCGGGAGCTGTCTCAGATACGCAGTATTTT. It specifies CSVGEAGAVSDTQYF.

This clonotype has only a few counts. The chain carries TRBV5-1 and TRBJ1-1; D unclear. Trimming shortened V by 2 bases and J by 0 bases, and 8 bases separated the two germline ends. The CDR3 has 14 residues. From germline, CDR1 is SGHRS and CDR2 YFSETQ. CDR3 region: CASSFDGLNTEAFF. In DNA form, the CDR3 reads TGCGCCAGCAGCTTCGACGGACTGAACACTGAAGCTTTCTTT.

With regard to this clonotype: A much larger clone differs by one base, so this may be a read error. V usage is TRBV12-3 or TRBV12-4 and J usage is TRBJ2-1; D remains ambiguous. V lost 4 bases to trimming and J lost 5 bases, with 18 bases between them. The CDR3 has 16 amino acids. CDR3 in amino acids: CASSSRLSWSHNEQFF. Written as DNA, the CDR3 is TGTGCCAGCAGTTCCCGTCTCAGCTGGAGCCACAATGAGCAGTTCTTC.

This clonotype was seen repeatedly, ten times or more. This chain's CDR3 is CSVAFAEAFF. DNA of the CDR3: TGCAGCGTAGCTTTTGCAGAAGCTTTCTTT. This chain links TRBV29-1 with TRBJ1-1, with D unresolved. The V end lost 6 bases, the J end lost 8 bases, and 10 bases lay between the germline ends. The V gene's germline CDR1 is SQVTM and CDR2 ANQGSEA. The CDR3 sequence is 10 residues long. The full variable domain, rest sourced from reference TRBV29-1 and TRBJ1-1, is SAVISQKPSRDICQRGTSLTIQCQVDSQVTMMFWYRQQPGQSLTLIATANQGSEATYESGFVIDKFPISRPNLTFSTLTVSNMSPEDSSIYLCSVAFAEAFFGQGTRLTVV.

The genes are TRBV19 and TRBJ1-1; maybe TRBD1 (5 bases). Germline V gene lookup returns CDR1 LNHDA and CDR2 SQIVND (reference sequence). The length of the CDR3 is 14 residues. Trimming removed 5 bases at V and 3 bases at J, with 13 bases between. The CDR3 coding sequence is TGTGCCAGTAGTCCCACCTTCAGGGACACTGAAGCTTTCTTT. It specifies CASSPTFRDTEAFF.

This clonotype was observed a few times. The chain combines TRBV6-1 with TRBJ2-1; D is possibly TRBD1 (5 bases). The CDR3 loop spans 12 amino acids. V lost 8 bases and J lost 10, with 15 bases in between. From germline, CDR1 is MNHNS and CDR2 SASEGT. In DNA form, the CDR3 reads TGTGCCAGCCAGGGCAGGGTCGGGGAGCAGTTCTTC. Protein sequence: CASQGRVGEQFF.

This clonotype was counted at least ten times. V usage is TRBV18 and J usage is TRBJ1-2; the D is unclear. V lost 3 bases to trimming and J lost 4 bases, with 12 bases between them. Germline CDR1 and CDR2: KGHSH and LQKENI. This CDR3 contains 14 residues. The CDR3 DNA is TGTGCCAGCTCACCGGGGAGCCCCATCTATGGCTACACCTTC. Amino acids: CASSPGSPIYGYTF.